The rows below give T cell receptor beta chains drawn from one sample of a study of T cell responses to AZD1222 COVID-19 vaccine. The table came from immunoSEQ multiplex PCR; TCRdb's copy has only in-frame clones and leaves some out. In the table there are about 120,000 clones, about 90% of which are singletons. The sequenced sample was peripheral blood, obtained on day 0 of MenACWY control vaccination. All receptors come from an adult in good health. CDR3s include the opening cysteine and the closing phenylalanine or tryptophan. A D gene is named only where the DNA matches it firmly. For some rows the clone size is stated as once, few or many, or as a class when expanded; others skip it.

D gene	clone size	J gene	V gene	CDR3 DNA	CDR3 protein
.	.	TRBJ2-2	TRBV15	TGTGCCACCAGCAGAGATATCGCGGGCGGGGAGCTGTTTTTT	CATSRDIAGGELFF
TRBD1	.	TRBJ2-1	TRBV18	TGTGCCAGCTCACCACCCAGGACAGGGGTCAATGAGCAGTTCTTC	CASSPPRTGVNEQFF
.	.	TRBJ2-5	TRBV7-2	TGTGCCAGCGGGATTAAGACAGTGGTAGAGACCCAGTACTTC	CASGIKTVVETQYF
.	.	TRBJ1-1	TRBV11-2	TGTGCCAGCAGACAACAGTGGAAAAACACTGAAGCTTTCTTT	CASRQQWKNTEAFF
.	.	TRBJ2-4	TRBV5-1	TGCGCCAGCAGCAACCGACAGGGACTAGCCAAAAACATTCAGTACTTC	CASSNRQGLAKNIQYF
.	.	TRBJ1-6	TRBV7-9	TGTGCCAGCAGCGAGGGACATTATAATTCACCCCTCCACTTT	CASSEGHYNSPLHF
TRBD1	.	TRBJ2-7	TRBV5-1	TGCGCCAGCAGCTTGGCAGGGACAGGGCCCCCCTACGAGCAGTACTTC	CASSLAGTGPPYEQYF
.	.	TRBJ2-2	TRBV2	TGTGCCAGCAGGTTTTTGGACGGAAACACCGGGGAGCTGTTTTTT	CASRFLDGNTGELFF
.	.	TRBJ2-7	TRBV9	TGTGCCAGCAGCGTATCCGGGGTTTCATACGAGCAGTACTTC	CASSVSGVSYEQYF
.	.	TRBJ2-7	TRBV3-1/TRBV3-2	TGTGCCAGCAGCCAAGGTAGCTGGGTGCAGAAAGGCGAGCAGTACTTC	CASSQGSWVQKGEQYF
.	.	TRBJ1-1	TRBV30	TGTGCCTGGAATAACGGCCTAAACACTGAAGCTTTCTTT	CAWNNGLNTEAFF
.	.	TRBJ1-1	TRBV19	TGTGCCACCTCCGAGGGAGGGATGAACACTGAAGCTTTCTTT	CATSEGGMNTEAFF
.	.	TRBJ2-7	TRBV5-1	TGCGCCAGCAGCTTTAGCGGACCCGGCTCCTACGAGCAGTACTTC	CASSFSGPGSYEQYF
TRBD2	.	TRBJ2-7	TRBV27	TGTGCCAGCAGACTCAGACTAGCGGGAGGCGAGCAGTACTTC	CASRLRLAGGEQYF
TRBD1	.	TRBJ1-3	TRBV19	TGTGCCAGTAGCCACGGACAGGGTATCTCTGGAAACACCATATATTTT	CASSHGQGISGNTIYF
.	.	TRBJ2-7	TRBV6-1	TGTGCCAGCAGTGAAGCGCCCCTCTACGAGCAGTACTTC	CASSEAPLYEQYF
.	few	TRBJ1-3	TRBV28	TGTGCCAGCAGTTTAACATTCGGCTCTGGAAACACCATATATTTT	CASSLTFGSGNTIYF
TRBD2	.	TRBJ2-2	TRBV7-3	TGTGCCACCGCCCGGACTAGCGGGATCGAGAACACCGGGGAGCTGTTTTTT	CATARTSGIENTGELFF
TRBD1	.	TRBJ2-1	TRBV10-2	TGCGCCAGCAGGAGGGGGACAGACAATGAGCAGTTCTTC	CASRRGTDNEQFF